This TCR beta chain was sequenced during a study of blood T cell repertoires in COVID-19. Study-level information: Both acute and convalescent COVID-19 samples were obtained from the United States, Italy and Spain. T cells, B-cell-depleted T cells, or PBMCs supplied cDNA or gDNA.

In the authors' workflow: For nucleated cells, counts were estimated from reference gene primer amplification. Libraries were prepared by immunoSEQ multiplex PCR; TCRdb keeps only in-frame clonotypes and omits some of them. Clonal size and the V and J genes are those of that table, whereas D and trimming came from the DNA. Of about 50,000 clones detected, under 90% appear once; the ten largest clones hold 5.9%. The receptor was isolated from an older woman with acute or convalescent COVID-19. The specimen sequenced was peripheral blood.

The chain's CDR3 is CASSLTGIGNTIYF. In DNA form, the CDR3 reads TGTGCCAGCAGTTTAACAGGGATTGGAAACACCATATATTTT. The chain links TRBV27 to TRBJ1-3, with TRBD1 as a possible D gene (6 bases). The germline V gene encodes CDR1 MNHEY and CDR2 SMNVEV (reference sequence). V lost 2 bases, J lost 3 bases, and 8 bases lay in between. The CDR3 has 14 residues.